The clone carrying this T cell receptor beta chain was picked up a small number of times. The antigen is undetermined. The V gene's germline CDR1 is GTSNPN and CDR2 SVGIG (reference sequence). With V trimmed by 3 bases and J by 3 bases, 8 bases remained unmatched. This CDR3 spans 15 amino acids. These data come from a study of T cells after yellow fever vaccination. Generation of TCR cDNA used 5'RACE template switching (which added a universal primer site and UMIs). TCRdb fed the 5' RACE reads into MiXCR, producing one record per CDR3 protein. The data show some 120,000 distinct CDR3 sequences, 13% to 15% seen once. Study-wide findings and caveats: Most primary-vaccination clones recurred post-booster (about 96% CD4, just over 85% CD8). Within FACS-sorted repertoires, abundant clonotypes contaminating from the bulk population could be present. There was a small share of clonotypes that showed up in both the CD4 and CD8 compartments.

This TCR was sampled from a man aged 18 to 30 who received the YFV17D yellow fever vaccine. This sample comprised CD8+ T cells sorted from PBMCs, obtained 5 days after the yellow fever booster vaccination. This chain connects TRBV30 to TRBJ2-5; 9 nucleotides line up with TRBD1. CDR3 loop: CAWSAPGTGKETQYF. In DNA form, the CDR3 reads TGTGCCTGGAGCGCCCCTGGGACAGGGAAAGAGACCCAGTACTTC.